This T cell receptor (beta chain) emerged from a study of blood T cell repertoires in COVID-19. TCRdb's table, derived via immunoSEQ multiplex PCR, lists solely in-frame clones and lacks some. This repertoire shows roughly 100,000 clones, around 90% found once; its top ten account for roughly 18%. This clone was found once. Unmatched junction bases numbered 10, after V lost 4 bases and J lost 4 bases. The CDR3 spans 17 residues. Germline V gives CDR1 ENHRY, CDR2 SYGVKD. This receptor was obtained from a woman aged 80 or over in a cohort sampled during active COVID-19. The J gene is TRBJ2-5, the V gene TRBV10-3, with 12 bases aligning to TRBD2. Sequences were obtained from peripheral blood. The CDR3 sequence: CAISGALLAGGGETQYF. The CDR3 DNA sequence: TGTGCCATCAGTGGGGCCTTACTAGCGGGAGGAGGAGAGACCCAGTACTTC.